These 8 T cell receptor beta chains were all obtained from the same sample, sequenced in a study of shared clonotypes between healthy human individuals. The assay was immunoSEQ multiplex PCR, and TCRdb's table has in-frame clones only and misses some. The sample yields around 700,000 clones, about two thirds seen once. Sample: memory CD4+ T cells sorted from blood. The subset was: CD45RA-negative fraction. The receptors were gathered from a young woman in good health.

The gene calls are TRBV6-1 and TRBJ2-3, with a possible D match to TRBD1 (5 bases). The V gene lost 6 bases and the J gene lost 4 bases, with 11 bases spanning the gap. The CDR3 is 13 residues long. The germline V gene encodes CDR1 MNHNS and CDR2 SASEGT. CDR3: CASSSPGSDTQYF. CDR3 bases: TGTGCCAGCAGCTCCCCAGGGTCAGATACGCAGTATTTT.

J is TRBJ1-1 and V is TRBV10-3; D is ambiguous. The CDR3 totals 14 residues. In germline, CDR1 is ENHRY, CDR2 SYGVKD. V dropped 3 bases and J dropped 4 bases, with 12 bases sitting between them. DNA for the CDR3: TGTGCCATCAGTGATGGGCCATCGAGCACTGAAGCTTTCTTT. Translation gives CAISDGPSSTEAFF.

This clone appeared once. The chain is built from TRBV7-5 and TRBJ2-7; TRBD2 is the table's D call, not checked against the DNA. TRBV7-5 is a known pseudogene. CDR3 length: 12 amino acids. This chain's CDR3 is CVRRRVGYEQYF. CDR3 sequence (DNA): TGTGTCAGAAGGAGGGTGGGGTACGAGCAGTACTTC.

This sequence joins TRBV6-5 and TRBJ2-3; 7 bases match TRBD1. The CDR3 has 15 amino acids. V was clipped by 10 bases and J by 3 bases; unmatched bases: 13. Germline V CDR1 and CDR2: MNHEY, SVGAGI. The DNA of the CDR3 is TGTGCCACCTTGAAGGCAGGGGGTATGACAGATACGCAGTATTTT. This sequence encodes CATLKAGGMTDTQYF.

The V call is TRBV27, the J call TRBJ2-2; tentative D call: TRBD1 (5 bases). In germline, CDR1 is MNHEY, CDR2 SMNVEV (reference sequence). V was cut by 4 bases and J by 9 bases, with 15 bases left in between. The CDR3 loop spans 14 amino acids. The CDR3 spells CASSYISGNRELFF. CDR3 bases: TGTGCCAGCAGTTACATCTCAGGGAACCGGGAGCTGTTTTTT.

The chain has TRBV5-4 and TRBJ1-4, with TRBD1 as a possible D gene (6 bases). Germline values: CDR1 SGHNT, CDR2 YYREEE (reference sequence). Trimming took 5 bases from V and 6 from J, leaving 20 bases between them. There are 16 residues in the CDR3. CDR3 in amino acids: CASSPYGGGMDEKLFF. The CDR3 region has the DNA TGTGCCAGCAGTCCTTATGGGGGGGGCATGGATGAAAAACTGTTTTTT.

The chain joins TRBV7-9 to TRBJ1-1; D unclear. Per the germline V gene, CDR1 is SEHNR and CDR2 is FQNEAQ (reference sequence). V was cut by 1 base and J by 0 bases, with 6 bases left in between. The CDR3 runs 14 residues. CDR3 sequence: CASSLGQVNTEAFF. DNA for the CDR3: TGTGCCAGCAGCTTAGGTCAGGTGAACACTGAAGCTTTCTTT. The entire variable domain, with the rest obtained from reference TRBV7-9 and TRBJ1-1, is as follows: DTGVSQNPRHKITKRGQNVTFRCDPISEHNRLYWYRQTLGQGPEFLTYFQNEAQLEKSRLLSDRFSAERPKGSFSTLEIQRTEQGDSAMYLCASSLGQVNTEAFFGQGTRLTVV.

As regards this clone: Additional DNA sequences in this sample encode the identical CDR3. The chain is built from TRBV5-1 and TRBJ1-1, with D tentatively TRBD1 (5 bases). This CDR3 has 12 amino acids. The germline V and J ends were trimmed by 5 bases and 2 bases, with 7 bases remaining between them. Germline CDR1 and CDR2: SGHRS and YFSETQ. This chain's CDR3 is CASRGDNTEAFF. Written as DNA, the CDR3 is TGCGCCAGCAGGGGGGACAACACTGAAGCTTTCTTT.